Sequencing of this T cell receptor beta chain was carried out in a study of T cell repertoires in cytomegalovirus infection. TCRdb re-called the reads through MiXCR, storing one row per CDR3 protein. The sample has approximately 190,000 distinct CDR3 sequences, roughly 30% seen once. This clonotype was observed once. The germline gene is not matched at one end of the junction; a read error may be the cause. The CDR3 loop spans 14 amino acids. Germline V gene lookup returns CDR1 SGHTA and CDR2 FQGNSA. The chain has TRBV7-2 and TRBJ1-5; 10 nucleotides agree with TRBD1. Sequenced input: PBMCs. This TCR derives from a human donor in good health (CMV status not recorded). Some clones in this sample may be carry-over from other donors' samples. In nucleotides, the CDR3 is TGTGCCAGCAGCAGGACAGGGGGGAATCAGCCCCATCATTTT. This gives the protein CASSRTGGNQPHHF.